One sample yielded the 19 T cell receptor beta chains listed below, sequenced in a study of shared clonotypes between healthy human individuals. The table came from immunoSEQ multiplex PCR; TCRdb's copy has only in-frame clones and leaves some out. The sample consists of around 2.1 million clones, 85% to 95% of them appearing once. CD45RO-negative, CCR7-positively selected cells formed the naive CD8 fraction, excluding terminally differentiated effector memory CD45RA+ cells. Sequenced sample: naive CD8+ T cells from PBMCs. The receptor set was obtained from a man aged 18 to 35 in good health. Some clones in this sample may be carry-over from other donors' samples.

This rearrangement joins TRBV27 to TRBJ1-3; tentative D call: TRBD1 (6 bases). The CDR3 runs 19 residues. Per germline, CDR1 MNHEY and CDR2 SMNVEV (reference sequence). The V gene lost 3 bases and the J gene lost 8 bases, with 29 bases spanning the gap. CDR3 in DNA: TGTGCCAGCAGTTTGGCCCCCCCCACAGGGCTTTATTCCCGAGACACCATATATTTT. This sequence encodes CASSLAPPTGLYSRDTIYF.

This chain connects TRBV29-1 to TRBJ2-1; tentative D call: TRBD1 (6 bases). Trimming cost V 7 bases and J 8 bases, with 9 bases left between them. The CDR3 sequence is 10 residues long. Germline CDR1 is SQVTM and CDR2 is ANQGSEA. The DNA for the CDR3 is TGCAGCGGACACAGGGATGAGCAGTTCTTC. It specifies CSGHRDEQFF.

The chain links TRBV11-2 to TRBJ1-4; 9 nucleotides match TRBD1. There are 14 residues in the CDR3. Germline CDR1 SGHAT, CDR2 FQNNGV. Trimming removed 5 bases from V and 8 bases from J; junction bases left unmatched: 6. CDR3 nucleotide sequence: TGTGCCAGCAGCCTGACAGGGGGAAGAGAAAAACTGTTTTTT. Translating it yields CASSLTGGREKLFF.

CDR3 residues: CASKLQGPGETQYF. Here the CDR3 DNA reads TGTGCCAGCAAGCTTCAGGGGCCTGGGGAGACCCAGTACTTC. The chain carries TRBV6-5 and TRBJ2-5; tentatively, D is TRBD1 (6 bases). The germline V gene has CDR1 MNHEY and CDR2 SVGAGI. This CDR3 region has 14 residues. The ends were cut back, 7 bases at V and 5 bases at J, with 17 bases in the middle.

J is TRBJ1-2 and V is TRBV27, with a tentative D call TRBD1 (5 bases). This CDR3 contains 13 residues. Between the trimmed V and J ends, which lost 10 bases and 8 bases, there was a span of 20 bases. CDR1 MNHEY and CDR2 SMNVEV come from the germline V gene (reference sequence). This CDR3 reads CATLTGRGGGYTF. The CDR3 region has the DNA TGTGCCACCCTGACCGGGAGGGGCGGAGGCTACACCTTC.

The V call is TRBV7-9, the J call TRBJ2-6; D is tentatively TRBD1 or TRBD2 (7 bases each). The CDR3 has 14 residues. In germline, CDR1 is SEHNR, CDR2 FQNEAQ (reference sequence). V was cut by 4 bases and J by 11 bases, with 15 bases left in between. CDR3 coding DNA: TGTGCCAGCAGCTACACAGGGGAGGGTGACGTCCTGACTTTC. Encoded protein: CASSYTGEGDVLTF. Full variable domain (outside the CDR3, taken from reference TRBV7-9 and TRBJ2-6): DTGVSQNPRHKITKRGQNVTFRCDPISEHNRLYWYRQTLGQGPEFLTYFQNEAQLEKSRLLSDRFSAERPKGSFSTLEIQRTEQGDSAMYLCASSYTGEGDVLTFGAGSRLTVL.

This sequence joins TRBV7-9 and TRBJ2-3, with D maybe TRBD1 (6 bases). CDR1 is SEHNR and CDR2 is FQNEAQ in the germline V gene (reference sequence). Trimming removed 3 bases at V and 4 bases at J, with 14 bases between. This CDR3 has 15 residues. CDR3 residues: CASSLTGSRSDTQYF. The CDR3 coding sequence is TGTGCCAGCAGCTTGACAGGTTCCAGGTCAGATACGCAGTATTTT.

The CDR3 here is CASSSRTASPGYGYTF. CDR3 sequence (DNA): TGTGCCAGCAGCTCGAGGACAGCATCCCCGGGGTATGGCTACACCTTC. The genes are TRBV11-2 and TRBJ1-2, with D tentatively TRBD1 (6 bases). This CDR3 is built from 16 residues. CDR1 is SGHAT, CDR2 FQNNGV, per germline. Between the trimmed V and J ends, which lost 4 bases and 5 bases, there was a span of 20 bases.

In its sample, this clone was seen once. The gene calls are TRBV6-6 and TRBJ2-1; maybe TRBD2 (6 bases). This CDR3 comprises 16 residues. Germline V gives CDR1 MNHNY, CDR2 SVGAGI (reference sequence). Trimming removed 7 bases from V and 0 bases from J, with 16 bases in between. This CDR3 reads CASTKLAESSYNEQFF. CDR3 DNA: TGTGCCAGCACAAAACTAGCTGAAAGCTCCTACAATGAGCAGTTCTTC.

The chain recombines TRBV19 with TRBJ2-1, with D perhaps matching TRBD2 (6 bases). The CDR3 is 12 residues long. V was shortened by 9 bases and J by 4 bases, with 10 bases between the two germline ends. Looked up from germline, CDR1 is LNHDA and CDR2 is SQIVND (reference sequence). The CDR3 DNA reads as TGTGCCAGCTCGGGAGTATACAATGAGCAGTTCTTC. This sequence encodes CASSGVYNEQFF.

The V gene is TRBV7-9, the J gene TRBJ2-1; unclear D gene. The V end was cut by 5 bases, the J end by 7 bases, with 12 bases between. CDR3 length: 13 amino acids. CDR1 is SEHNR, CDR2 FQNEAQ, per germline (reference sequence). CDR3 in amino acids: CASSPNYGNEQFF. The CDR3 DNA is TGTGCCAGCAGCCCGAATTACGGGAATGAGCAGTTCTTC.

The chain employs TRBV28 and TRBJ2-5, with unresolved D. Germline CDR1 MDHEN, CDR2 SYDVKM. This CDR3 is built from 13 residues. Trimming removed 2 bases at V and 4 bases at J, with 8 bases between. The CDR3 reads CASSLALRETQYF. The CDR3 coding sequence is TGTGCCAGCAGTTTAGCCCTACGAGAGACCCAGTACTTC.

This clone was detected only a few times. This rearrangement joins TRBV4-2 to TRBJ1-1; D not certain. This CDR3 has 13 residues. Per the germline V gene, CDR1 is LGHNA and CDR2 is YNFKEQ. Trimming pared 0 bases from V and 4 bases from J, leaving 6 bases between. The CDR3 here is CASSQDSATEAFF. DNA of the CDR3: TGTGCCAGCAGCCAAGACAGTGCCACTGAAGCTTTCTTT.

The chain combines TRBV27 with TRBJ1-1; D gene unclear. V was pared by 6 bases and J by 4 bases, with 15 bases between. The germline CDR1 and CDR2 sequences are MNHEY and SMNVEV (reference sequence). This CDR3 comprises 14 residues. The CDR3 spells CASREQRGTTEAFF. CDR3 nucleotides: TGTGCCAGCAGGGAACAGCGGGGTACCACTGAAGCTTTCTTT.

This clone was seen once. The chain employs TRBV15 and TRBJ2-3; the D gene is possibly TRBD2 (5 bases). Trimming took 3 bases from V and 0 from J, leaving 13 bases between them. Germline V gives CDR1 LNHNV, CDR2 YYDKDF (reference sequence). The CDR3 consists of 16 residues. The CDR3 region is CATSRLAKTSTDTQYF. The CDR3 region has the DNA TGTGCCACCAGCAGGTTAGCGAAAACTAGCACAGATACGCAGTATTTT.

The V call is TRBV4-3, the J call TRBJ1-2, with a possible D match to TRBD1 (6 bases). Germline CDR1 and CDR2: LGHNA and YSLEER. The CDR3 loop spans 19 amino acids. V was pared by 0 bases and J by 3 bases, with 23 bases between. CDR3 sequence reads: CASSQDFTGLSLRDYGYTF. DNA of the CDR3: TGCGCCAGCAGCCAAGATTTTACAGGGTTGTCCCTTAGGGACTATGGCTACACCTTC.

A few counts support this clone. V is TRBV10-3 and J is TRBJ2-1; D is unclear. Trimming removed 8 bases from V and 8 bases from J, with 4 bases in between. Germline lookup yields CDR1 ENHRY and CDR2 SYGVKD. CDR3 length equals 9 residues. The chain's CDR3 is CAIGHEQFF. CDR3 nucleotide sequence: TGTGCCATCGGTCATGAGCAGTTCTTC.

The V call is TRBV9, the J call TRBJ2-3; D is undetermined. In germline, CDR1 is SGDLS, CDR2 YYNGEE. Trimming took 3 bases from V and 5 from J, leaving 10 bases between them. This CDR3 has 13 residues. CDR3 in amino acids: CASSEAFGDTQYF. CDR3 bases: TGTGCCAGCAGCGAGGCCTTTGGAGATACGCAGTATTTT.

The J gene is TRBJ2-7, the V gene TRBV7-2; TRBD1 matches at 7 bases. The trim removed 4 bases at V and 5 bases at J, leaving 8 bases unmatched. This CDR3 has 14 amino acids. The germline V gene encodes CDR1 SGHTA and CDR2 FQGNSA. The CDR3 sequence is CASSSRQGGDEQYF. The CDR3 nucleotides read TGTGCCAGCAGCTCCAGACAGGGCGGAGACGAGCAGTACTTC.